This T cell receptor (beta chain) was captured by sequencing in a study of T cell responses to AZD1222 COVID-19 vaccine (dated by TCRdb to the early 2020s). With respect to the entire study: AZD1222 recipients whose second dose came at about 4 weeks and those whose second dose came at about 12 weeks were combined into one group, since spike-specific TCR depth and breadth did not differ between the two schedules. TCR sequencing covered 230 or so trial participants: 200 to 220 given two doses of AZD1222 and about 26 given two doses of MenACWY control vaccine. Trial participants were enrolled by age into 18-55, 56-69 and 70-plus year subgroups, with about 150, 27 and 61 TCR-sequenced participants respectively. The investigation overall reported the following: The whole spike protein was spanned by vaccine-associated CD4 TCRs, and dominant responses were seen in regions 160-218 and 743-854. Conclusions about previously exposed vaccinees are limited because only six or seven AZD1222 recipients were SARS-CoV-2 seropositive at baseline. Because no day 14 peak-response samples were available, the repertoires could be characterized only after the peak T cell response. After two AZD1222 doses, both the breadth and the depth of spike-specific TCRs were significantly higher than at day 0 and than in MenACWY recipients. Most participants were white British and females outnumbered males, and the authors suggested that clonal diversity may have been underestimated. Nearly half of unique spike-specific TCRs reportedly recognized epitopes outside regions mutated in the B.1.351 and B.1.1.7 variants. In the small 56-69-year group, the increase in depth fell short of significance, most likely because of low power.

Its CDR3 holds 17 amino acids, cysteine through phenylalanine. Only CDR3 DNA is held: 51 bases, read in frame from base 1. The CDR3 regions of human TCRbeta chains were subjected to immunosequencing. In the original analysis: TCRs in the repertoires were compared against a reference library of SARS-CoV-2-specific TCRs that had been generated with the MIRA antigen-specificity platform. Breadth meant the fraction of unique TCRs that were SARS-CoV-2-associated, whereas depth meant the fraction of total T cells that were SARS-CoV-2-associated. Using the MIRA data, each spike-specific TCR was mapped to the spike region that the TCR reacts to and placed in a CD4 or CD8 class. Log10-transformed breadth and depth values were compared by one-way ANOVA with Sidak's multiple comparisons tests. TCRdb took this table from immuneACCESS and kept in-frame rearrangements with V and J called. Such tables lack part of the clones; where checked against another copy, unresolved V genes explain under half of the gap, and the rest is unexplained. That table furnishes V, J and clone size, whereas the DNA furnished D and trimming. The sample table shows around 100,000 clones, and 80% to 95% are seen once. The ten biggest clones cover under 2% of the sample.

Note on this clone: Its antigen is currently not known. No base-level quality is on record; no much larger clone is a single base apart.

The time point label on this specimen signifies: baseline before first vaccination. Vaccinee samples came from UK trials COV001 and COV002, including a single-blind randomized controlled phase 2/3 trial of AZD1222 (ChAdOx1 nCoV-19) in healthy adults. For TCRbeta chain sequencing, PBMC samples from trial participants were taken at day 0 and at day 28 after the second dose. This receptor was taken from an adult in good health. The input for sequencing was peripheral blood, taken on day 0 of AZD1222 vaccination. The chain is encoded by TRBV21-1 joined to TRBJ2-2. TRBV21-1 is an annotated pseudogene. CDR3 region: CASSQRAGEVNTGELFF. The nucleotides read TGTGCCAGCAGCCAGCGAGCAGGCGAGGTTAACACCGGGGAGCTGTTTTTT.